The TCR beta chain described here comes from a study of ipilimumab plus nivolumab after autologous stem cell transplantation. About the research overall: The myeloma group: high-risk transplant-naive, or relapse within 3 years after first autologous transplant.

Clones were read by immunoSEQ multiplex PCR, and TCRdb kept only the in-frame ones, dropping some. The data show roughly 43,000 clones, with about 88% seen just once and nearly 0.9% held by the top ten. The length of the CDR3 is 16 residues. Trimming removed 3 bases from V and 4 bases from J; junction bases left unmatched: 5. Per the germline V gene, CDR1 is SGHAT and CDR2 is FQNNGV. General study findings and limits: The authors say TCR, Treg and microbiome findings warrant further study.

Regarding this clone: Its target is not known.

This specimen consisted of PBMCs, obtained in a trial of ipilimumab plus nivolumab as post-transplant consolidation. The chain has TRBV11-2 and TRBJ2-3; TRBD2 agrees at 12 bases. The clonotype was recovered from a male donor with multiple myeloma. The CDR3 sequence is CASSFRLAGDADTQYF. CDR3 DNA: TGTGCCAGCAGCTTCCGACTAGCGGGAGACGCAGATACGCAGTATTTT.